These 27 T cell receptor beta chains were sequenced from one sample in a study of response to subunit inactivated influenza vaccine. TCRdb itself ran the RT-PCR reads through MiXCR, one entry per CDR3 protein. The table includes approximately 730,000 distinct CDR3 sequences, about 14% detected once. The sequences come from PBMCs from blood, collected about 14 days before vaccination. The receptor source for this set is a man aged 50 to 60 who received an inactivated influenza vaccine.

The chain couples TRBV7-2 to TRBJ2-5; the match to TRBD2 covers 8 bases. Per germline, CDR1 SGHTA and CDR2 FQGNSA. This CDR3 is built from 15 residues. V was clipped by 1 base and J by 3 bases; unmatched bases: 4. The CDR3 is CASSLGGLVKETQYF. The DNA for the CDR3 is TGTGCCAGCAGCTTAGGGGGACTAGTCAAAGAGACCCAGTACTTC.

The V call is TRBV7-2, the J call TRBJ2-1, with 9 bases identical to TRBD2. V lost 4 bases, J lost 4 bases, and 5 bases stayed unmatched. The CDR3 covers 15 residues. Germline CDR1 SGHTA, CDR2 FQGNSA. CDR3 sequence reads: CASSSGTSLYNEQFF. CDR3 in DNA: TGTGCCAGCAGCTCCGGGACTAGCCTATACAATGAGCAGTTCTTC.

This clonotype was seen ten or more times. J is TRBJ2-3 and V is TRBV18, with 7 nucleotides matching TRBD1. Unmatched junction bases numbered 8, after V lost 3 bases and J lost 11 bases. The germline V gene has CDR1 KGHSH and CDR2 LQKENI. The CDR3 runs 13 residues. CDR3 DNA: TGTGCCAGCTCACCGGACAGGCAGAGAGGGCAGTATTTT. Encoded protein: CASSPDRQRGQYF.

This clonotype was counted only a few times. This chain connects TRBV2 to TRBJ1-5; D gene unclear. The CDR3 covers 13 residues. Between the trimmed V and J ends, which lost 6 bases and 1 base, there was a span of 7 bases. Looked up from germline, CDR1 is SNHLY and CDR2 is FYNNEI. The CDR3 region has the DNA TGTGCCAGCAGGGAGATAAGCAATCAGCCCCAGCATTTT. Protein sequence: CASREISNQPQHF.

In its sample, this clonotype was seen a few times. The chain joins TRBV19 to TRBJ1-1, with a tentative D call TRBD1 (6 bases). This CDR3 region has 14 residues. Germline V gene sequence: CDR1 LNHDA, CDR2 SQIVND (reference sequence). The V end lost 6 bases, the J end lost 0 bases, and 11 bases lay between the germline ends. The CDR3 loop reads CASRPRGVNTEAFF. For the CDR3, the DNA is TGTGCCAGTAGGCCAAGGGGGGTGAACACTGAAGCTTTCTTT.

This chain joins TRBV7-2 and TRBJ2-3; D uncertain. With 5 bases removed from V and 4 bases from J, the gap between germline ends came to 13 bases. Germline V gene sequence: CDR1 SGHTA, CDR2 FQGNSA. The CDR3 is 14 residues long. The CDR3 region is CASSRAPPPDTQYF. DNA for the CDR3: TGTGCCAGCAGCAGGGCGCCTCCCCCAGATACGCAGTATTTT.

The CDR3 sequence is CASSQSSGWYEQYF. CDR3 in DNA: TGTGCCAGCAGCCAATCCTCGGGATGGTACGAGCAGTACTTC. The V call is TRBV3-1, the J call TRBJ2-7; possible D gene TRBD2, 5 bases. The CDR3 runs 14 residues. V was clipped by 2 bases and J by 4 bases, with 12 bases between them. Germline V gene sequence: CDR1 LGHDT, CDR2 YNNKEL (reference sequence).

The J gene is TRBJ2-1, the V gene TRBV3-1; 8 bases are a match to TRBD2. Germline assignment: CDR1 LGHDT and CDR2 YNNKEL (reference sequence). V shed 4 bases, J shed 13 bases, and the junction held 3 bases outside the gene matches. This CDR3 contains 11 residues. The CDR3 protein is CASSLGTRQFF. CDR3 nucleotide sequence: TGTGCCAGCAGCCTAGGGACTAGACAGTTCTTC.

J is TRBJ1-1 and V is TRBV30, with D perhaps TRBD1 (6 bases). Per the germline V gene, CDR1 is GTSNPN and CDR2 is SVGIG (reference sequence). The V and J ends lost 6 bases and 0 bases respectively, with 11 bases between them. This CDR3 is built from 13 residues. CDR3 protein: CACHRDMNTEAFF. The CDR3 DNA follows: TGTGCCTGCCACAGGGATATGAACACTGAAGCTTTCTTT. The whole variable domain, filled in from reference TRBV30 and TRBJ1-1, reads SQTIHQWPATLVQPVGSPLSLECTVEGTSNPNLYWYRQAAGRGLQLLFYSVGIGQISSEVPQNLSASRPQDRQFILSSKKLLLSDSGFYLCACHRDMNTEAFFGQGTRLTVV.

This clonotype was counted only a few times. The CDR3 loop is CASSLVAGRAEETQYF. CDR3 coding DNA: TGTGCCAGCAGCTTAGTAGCGGGACGGGCGGAGGAGACCCAGTACTTC. This sequence joins TRBV7-2 and TRBJ2-5, with 8 bases that match TRBD2. Germline lookup yields CDR1 SGHTA and CDR2 FQGNSA. Trimming removed 1 base from V and 5 bases from J; junction bases left unmatched: 9. This CDR3 comprises 16 residues.

This clonotype has more than one count but fewer than ten. The J gene is TRBJ1-1, the V gene TRBV5-1; possibly TRBD1 for D (5 bases). Germline lookup yields CDR1 SGHRS and CDR2 YFSETQ. This CDR3 comprises 15 residues. Trimming shortened V by 6 bases and J by 5 bases, and 20 bases separated the two germline ends. In DNA form, the CDR3 reads TGCGCCAGCACTATGGAGAACCCAGGGCGGACTGAAGCTTTCTTT. Translated: CASTMENPGRTEAFF.

This clonotype has only a few counts. The rearrangement uses TRBV19 and TRBJ1-1; D is possibly TRBD1 (6 bases). Germline CDR1 is LNHDA and CDR2 is SQIVND (reference sequence). This CDR3 comprises 16 residues. V lost 5 bases to trimming and J lost 2 bases, with 18 bases between them. In nucleotides, the CDR3 is TGTGCCAGTAGTTCGCTGAGGGGGAGAACAAACACTGAAGCTTTCTTT. Residues: CASSSLRGRTNTEAFF.

This clonotype was detected many times. The rearrangement joins TRBV15 to TRBJ2-3; D unresolved. Germline V CDR1 and CDR2: LNHNV, YYDKDF (reference sequence). The CDR3 totals 15 residues. V was cut by 2 bases and J by 2 bases, with 11 bases left in between. DNA of the CDR3: TGTGCCACCAGCAGACGAGGAGCCCCCACAGATACGCAGTATTTT. Translating it yields CATSRRGAPTDTQYF.

This clonotype appeared many times. The gene calls are TRBV5-4 and TRBJ2-3; unclear D gene. The CDR3 is made up of 14 amino acids. CDR1 SGHNT and CDR2 YYREEE come from the germline V gene (reference sequence). The V gene lost 0 bases and the J gene lost 4 bases, with 9 bases spanning the gap. The CDR3 sequence: CASSLGGTPDTQYF. The CDR3 DNA is TGTGCCAGCAGCTTGGGTGGAACGCCAGATACGCAGTATTTT.

This clonotype was seen only a few times. J is TRBJ1-5 and V is TRBV19; 9 bases map to TRBD1. Germline V lookup: CDR1 LNHDA, CDR2 SQIVND (reference sequence). V trimming: 3 bases; J trimming: 4 bases; junction bases outside the gene matches: 7. The CDR3 is 16 residues long. The CDR3 nucleotides are TGTGCCAGTAGTATTGGTCGGACAGGGGCTAATCAGCCCCAGCATTTT. It yields the protein CASSIGRTGANQPQHF.

The chain recombines TRBV18 with TRBJ2-2; D call uncertain. This CDR3 contains 15 residues. CDR1 is KGHSH, CDR2 LQKENI, per germline. V shed 3 bases and J shed 0 bases, with 8 bases lying between them. This CDR3 is CASSPWTANTGELFF. The CDR3 DNA reads TGTGCCAGCTCACCGTGGACGGCGAACACCGGGGAGCTGTTTTTT.

The chain recombines TRBV4-1 with TRBJ2-7; TRBD1 aligns across 7 bases. The CDR3 has 15 amino acids. Germline-derived CDR1 and CDR2 are MGHRA and YSYEKL. The V and J ends lost 0 bases and 3 bases, in that order; junction bases with no gene match: 5. The CDR3 spells CASSQEGGRYYEQYF. The CDR3 DNA follows: TGCGCCAGCAGCCAAGAAGGGGGCCGATACTACGAGCAGTACTTC.

The chain uses TRBV27 and TRBJ2-7; D is ambiguous. Germline V CDR1 and CDR2: MNHEY, SMNVEV (reference sequence). The CDR3 consists of 14 residues. V lost 6 bases, J lost 8 bases, and 20 bases lay in between. The CDR3 DNA reads as TGTGCCAGCAGCCTTACCGGCGGTTCTACGAAGCAGTACTTC. This translates into CASSLTGGSTKQYF.

Only a few counts were recorded for this clonotype. V usage is TRBV3-1 and J usage is TRBJ1-5, with a possible D match to TRBD1 (5 bases). Germline V CDR1 and CDR2: LGHDT, YNNKEL (reference sequence). V was pared by 0 bases and J by 5 bases, with 8 bases between. The CDR3 sequence is 14 residues long. In nucleotides, the CDR3 is TGTGCCAGCAGCCAAGATCGGGGGGATCAGCCCCAGCATTTT. Encoded protein: CASSQDRGDQPQHF. Filled out from reference TRBV3-1 and TRBJ1-5, the complete variable domain reads DTAVSQTPKYLVTQMGNDKSIKCEQNLGHDTMYWYKQDSKKFLKIMFSYNNKELIINETVPNRFSPKSPDKAHLNLHINSLELGDSAVYFCASSQDRGDQPQHFGDGTRLSIL.

The sample holds a few counts of this clonotype. This sequence joins TRBV7-2 and TRBJ2-7, with 10 bases that match TRBD2. From germline, CDR1 is SGHTA and CDR2 FQGNSA. The CDR3 is made up of 14 amino acids. Unmatched junction bases numbered 4, after V lost 3 bases and J lost 5 bases. For the CDR3, the DNA is TGTGCCAGCAGCTTCCAGCGGGGGGGGCACGAGCAGTACTTC. It translates to CASSFQRGGHEQYF.

This clonotype has more than one count but fewer than ten. This chain links TRBV6-2 or TRBV6-3 with TRBJ2-1; 12 bases align to TRBD2. The V gene's germline CDR1 is MNHEY and CDR2 SVGEGT. This CDR3 region has 15 residues. V lost 6 bases and J lost 7; bases outside the gene matches: 7. For the CDR3, the DNA is TGTGCCAGCAGCCTGACTAGCGGGAGAGGGAATGAGCAGTTCTTC. Amino acid sequence: CASSLTSGRGNEQFF.

This sequence joins TRBV20-1 and TRBJ2-2, with D hard to call. The CDR3 spans 15 residues. The V end lost 1 base, the J end lost 3 bases, and 12 bases lay between the germline ends. Germline CDR1 reads DFQATT; CDR2 reads SNEGSKA (reference sequence). CDR3 protein: CSARAPETYTGELFF. In DNA, the CDR3 is TGCAGTGCTAGAGCCCCTGAAACCTACACCGGGGAGCTGTTTTTT.

This chain joins TRBV10-3 and TRBJ2-5; weak D call: TRBD2 (5 bases). Germline V CDR1 and CDR2: ENHRY, SYGVKD. Between the trimmed V and J ends, which lost 2 bases and 3 bases, there was a span of 7 bases. This CDR3 comprises 13 residues. The CDR3: CAISELGEETQYF. In DNA form, the CDR3 reads TGTGCCATCAGTGAGCTCGGGGAAGAGACCCAGTACTTC.

This clonotype came up a few times. V gene TRBV6-1 combines with J gene TRBJ1-1; unclear D gene. Looked up from germline, CDR1 is MNHNS and CDR2 is SASEGT. The CDR3 sequence is 13 residues long. V lost 4 bases and J 2 bases, leaving 8 bases between the germline ends. CDR3 bases: TGTGCCAGCAGTGGCCTGGTAAACACTGAAGCTTTCTTT. This translates into CASSGLVNTEAFF.

This clonotype turned up a few times. A much more abundant neighbour one base away suggests this may be a read error. The gene calls are TRBV20-1 and TRBJ2-2; D is possibly TRBD1 (6 bases). Germline values: CDR1 DFQATT, CDR2 SNEGSKA (reference sequence). Trimming stripped 0 bases from V and 1 base from J, with 6 bases between. The CDR3 runs 14 residues. The CDR3 reads CSAREQGNTGELFF. For the CDR3, the DNA is TGCAGTGCTAGAGAACAGGGGAACACCGGGGAGCTGTTTTTT.

V usage is TRBV4-2 and J usage is TRBJ2-1; 7 nucleotides agree with TRBD2. Germline CDR1 reads LGHNA; CDR2 reads YNFKEQ. The CDR3 has 15 amino acids. V was pared by 0 bases and J by 4 bases, with 3 bases of the junction left unmatched. This CDR3 reads CASSQDAGDYNEQFF. The DNA of the CDR3 is TGTGCCAGCAGCCAAGACGCGGGAGATTACAATGAGCAGTTCTTC.

This clonotype was found a few times. The chain combines TRBV24-1 with TRBJ2-1; 9 bases are shared with TRBD2. V was clipped by 2 bases and J by 0 bases; unmatched bases: 10. The length of the CDR3 is 19 residues. Germline V gives CDR1 KGHDR, CDR2 SFDVKD. The CDR3 region has the DNA TGTGCCACCAGTGATTCCCGCGGGAGGGCCCTCACCTCCTACAATGAGCAGTTCTTC. Translating it yields CATSDSRGRALTSYNEQFF.